Sequencing of this T cell receptor (beta chain) was carried out in a study of regulatory T cells in long-lasting Graves disease. About the study: Newly diagnosed Graves' patients had taken antithyroid drugs under 3 months.

iRepertoire HTBI primers and Arm-PCR of CDR3 regions built TCR beta libraries. TCRdb re-called the multiplex PCR reads through MiXCR, storing one row per CDR3 protein. The sample gives hundreds of thousands of distinct CDR3 sequences, more than 10% of which show up once; 8.9% is in the top ten. Trimming at V came to 4 bases and at J to 6 bases, leaving 4 bases not matched to a gene. Germline loops: CDR1 KGHDR, CDR2 SFDVKD. The CDR3 extends over 14 amino acids. This sample's time point: newly diagnosed GD, antithyroid drugs for less than 3 months. RNA isolated from PBMCs was used to make the TCR library. This clonotype was seen repeatedly, ten times or more. Its antigen is as yet unknown. Study observations and caveats: Patients whose Graves' disease persisted exhibited lower TCR diversity than those newly diagnosed.

These data also formed part of another study, on T cells in Graves' hyperthyroidism and ophthalmopathy. That source notes: Most thyroid clonotypes expanded above 0.001 appeared in blood too. Ophthalmopathy was separated from stable hyperthyroidism by a 13 V-J model.

This rearrangement joins TRBV24-1 to TRBJ1-2; TRBD1 matches at 10 bases. The receptor comes from a woman in her twenties or thirties with Graves disease. The sequenced sample was peripheral blood mononuclear cells (PBMCs), obtained at new diagnosis, from a patient treated with antithyroid drugs. This CDR3 is CATSDPGTGDGYTF. The CDR3 nucleotides read TGTGCCACCAGTGACCCCGGGACAGGGGATGGCTACACCTTC.